This TCR beta chain was identified during a study of blood T cell repertoires in COVID-19. On the study more broadly: From T cells, B-cell-depleted T cells, or PBMCs came the material, which was cDNA or gDNA.

The CDR3 extends over 13 amino acids. CDR1 and CDR2 (germline): MNHEY, SMNVEV (reference sequence). The ends were cut back, 7 bases at V and 3 bases at J, with 13 bases in the middle. The assay was immunoSEQ multiplex PCR, and TCRdb's table has in-frame clones only and misses some. The table records 250,000 to 300,000 clones, 89% of them present only once. This chain uses TRBV27 with TRBJ2-7; tentative D call: TRBD2 (5 bases). The source material was peripheral blood. This clonotype was sampled from a man between 45 and 60 years old with acute or convalescent COVID-19. The DNA for the CDR3 is TGTGCCAGCACACCGGCTAGCAGCTACGAGCAGTACTTC. Its translation: CASTPASSYEQYF.